The clone carrying this TCR beta chain was detected only a few times. Antigen: not known. Using its own MiXCR run on the reads, TCRdb lists one record per CDR3 protein. This sample yields some 220,000 distinct CDR3 sequences, of which approximately 40% are seen a single time; more than 50% belongs to the top ten. This sample is drawn from a study of T cell repertoires in cytomegalovirus infection. Study overall: Selection of CMV epitopes for the study included recently identified HLA-C-restricted and well-studied HLA-B-restricted ones. Both a matching HLA type and CMV infection were indicated by public TCR beta signatures.

Findings of the study overall: Cumulative frequency of public TCR beta families picked out carriers of CMV plus the relevant HLA. The ex vivo response was dominated by HLA-C-restricted CMV-specific TCR beta clonotypes.

The sequenced sample was CD8+ T cells from cultured PBMCs, obtained from culture after CMV antigen stimulation. This clonotype originated in a human donor in good health (CMV status not recorded). Some clones in this sample may be carry-over from other donors' samples.

CDR3 in amino acids: CASSLYRDSYEQYF. CDR3 nucleotides: TGTGCCAGCAGCTTGTACAGGGACAGCTACGAGCAGTACTTC. The J gene is TRBJ2-7, the V gene TRBV5-4; 7 bases are a match to TRBD1. The germline V gene encodes CDR1 SGHNT and CDR2 YYREEE (reference sequence). V lost 1 base and J lost 3; bases outside the gene matches: 4. The CDR3 length is 14 residues.